Each of the 13 T cell receptor beta chains below was sequenced from the same sample in a study of cytomegalovirus exposure and HLA in healthy donors. PCR involved 60 Vbeta and 13 Jbeta primers. The table came from immunoSEQ multiplex PCR; TCRdb's copy has only in-frame clones and leaves some out. This table has roughly 70,000 clones, roughly two thirds appearing once. The material sequenced was PBMCs. The receptors stem from a male donor in good health and CMV-seropositive.

The chain joins TRBV6-5 to TRBJ2-7, with TRBD1 identical over 7 bases. Germline lookup yields CDR1 MNHEY and CDR2 SVGAGI. The CDR3 runs 14 residues. J was trimmed by 3 bases and V by 0 bases; bases with no gene match: 2. CDR3 coding DNA: TGTGCCAGCAGTTACTCCACAGGGGACTACGAGCAGTACTTC. Encoded protein: CASSYSTGDYEQYF.

The J gene is TRBJ2-5, the V gene TRBV4-1, with no clear D. The CDR3 has 13 residues. Trimming removed 3 bases from V and 2 bases from J, with 7 bases in between. In germline, CDR1 is MGHRA, CDR2 YSYEKL. The CDR3 coding sequence is TGCGCCAGCAGCCACCGTCTTCAAGAGACCCAGTACTTC. It specifies CASSHRLQETQYF.

The V and J genes are TRBV6-1 and TRBJ2-2; D unclear. Germline values: CDR1 MNHNS, CDR2 SASEGT. This CDR3 region has 14 residues. Deletions cut 7 bases from V and 2 bases from J, with 11 bases between. CDR3 sequence reads: CASTLTVNTGELFF. Written as DNA, the CDR3 is TGTGCCAGCACCTTGACTGTAAACACCGGGGAGCTGTTTTTT.

This chain links TRBV30 with TRBJ2-3; 8 nucleotides align to TRBD2. With 8 bases clipped from V and 2 bases from J, the junction kept 12 bases outside the gene matches. This CDR3 is 15 amino acids long. CDR1 is GTSNPN and CDR2 is SVGIG in the germline V gene (reference sequence). The CDR3 DNA follows: TGTGCCCGGGGAGTGGCGGGGGGTCTCACAGATACGCAGTATTTT. Amino acids: CARGVAGGLTDTQYF.

The V call is TRBV6-5, the J call TRBJ1-2; the D gene is possibly TRBD1 (6 bases). The CDR3 runs 11 residues. V was trimmed by 8 bases and J by 5 bases, leaving 9 bases between them. Looked up from germline, CDR1 is MNHEY and CDR2 is SVGAGI. This CDR3 is CASAQGYGYTF. The CDR3 DNA is TGTGCCAGCGCACAGGGATATGGCTACACCTTC.

V gene TRBV2 combines with J gene TRBJ2-7, with TRBD1 identical over 9 bases. J lost 3 bases, V lost 8 bases, and 2 bases had no gene match. The CDR3 covers 12 residues. Looked up from germline, CDR1 is SNHLY and CDR2 is FYNNEI. DNA for the CDR3: TGTGCCAGCGAGGGACAGGGCTACGAGCAGTACTTC. This translates into CASEGQGYEQYF.

This clone is a singleton in its sample. The chain has TRBV10-2 and TRBJ1-1; tentative D call: TRBD1 (5 bases). Germline lookup yields CDR1 WSHSY and CDR2 SAAADI. Trimming left V 1 base short and J 0 bases short, with 9 bases between. CDR3 length equals 15 residues. The CDR3 region is CASSEYRQLNTEAFF. DNA for the CDR3: TGCGCCAGCAGTGAGTATCGACAGTTGAACACTGAAGCTTTCTTT.

Worth noting for this clone: One junction end does not reproduce the germline sequence, and a read error may be involved. V gene TRBV4-1 combines with J gene TRBJ2-1; maybe TRBD2 (6 bases). CDR3 length equals 16 residues. CDR1 is MGHRA, CDR2 YSYEKL, per germline. The CDR3 DNA sequence: TGCGCCAGCAGCCCTTCGAACGGGGACTCCTACGATGAGCAGTTCTTC. Protein product: CASSPSNGDSYDEQFF.

V usage is TRBV15 and J usage is TRBJ2-1; 9 bases line up with TRBD1. The CDR3 extends over 16 amino acids. V was clipped by 5 bases and J by 7 bases; unmatched bases: 12. Germline CDR1 reads LNHNV; CDR2 reads YYDKDF (reference sequence). The CDR3 bases are TGTGCCACCAGCCTCCCCCCGGGACAGGGAACAAATGAGCAGTTCTTC. Its translation: CATSLPPGQGTNEQFF. Using reference TRBV15 and TRBJ2-1 for the parts outside the CDR3, the full variable domain is DAMVIQNPRYQVTQFGKPVTLSCSQTLNHNVMYWYQQKSSQAPKLLFHYYDKDFNNEADTPDNFQSRRPNTSFCFLDIRSPGLGDTAMYLCATSLPPGQGTNEQFFGPGTRLTVL.

This sequence joins TRBV7-9 and TRBJ2-7; 7 bases are shared with TRBD1. CDR1 SEHNR and CDR2 FQNEAQ come from the germline V gene (reference sequence). Trimming took 4 bases from V and 2 from J; bases not matched to a gene: 11. The CDR3 has 16 residues. CDR3 in DNA: TGTGCCAGCAGCTCCCCCGCCAGAGGGGGCGCCTACGAGCAGTACTTC. Protein: CASSSPARGGAYEQYF.

This chain links TRBV6-1 with TRBJ1-6; D may be TRBD1 (6 bases). Per the germline V gene, CDR1 is MNHNS and CDR2 is SASEGT. This CDR3 has 15 residues. Trimming took 6 bases from V and 13 from J, leaving 22 bases between them. CDR3 region: CASRANLQGVSPLHF. In nucleotides, the CDR3 is TGTGCCAGCAGGGCTAATTTACAGGGAGTAAGTCCCCTCCACTTT.

This CDR3 reads CASTIAGAEDEQFF. The CDR3 bases are TGTGCCAGCACCATAGCGGGAGCTGAGGATGAGCAGTTCTTC. The rearrangement links TRBV27 to TRBJ2-1; 9 nucleotides match TRBD2. The germline CDR1 and CDR2 sequences are MNHEY and SMNVEV (reference sequence). V trimming: 7 bases; J trimming: 8 bases; junction bases outside the gene matches: 9. The CDR3 is 14 residues long.

The chain carries TRBV11-2 and TRBJ2-3; TRBD2 agrees at 7 bases. The CDR3 runs 15 residues. The germline gives CDR1 SGHAT, CDR2 FQNNGV. V lost 2 bases and J lost 0; bases outside the gene matches: 2. Here the CDR3 DNA reads TGTGCCAGCAGCTTACTAGCGGCTAGCACAGATACGCAGTATTTT. This gives the protein CASSLLAASTDTQYF.